This T cell receptor (beta chain) was sequenced in a study of T cell repertoires in cytomegalovirus infection. Overall study context: Epitope selection comprised recently identified HLA-C-restricted CMV epitopes and well-studied HLA-B-restricted CMV epitopes. Regarding the study as a whole: HLA-C-restricted, CMV-specific TCR beta clonotypes were dominant ex vivo. Identification of carriers of CMV plus the relevant HLA was achieved through cumulative public TCR beta family frequency.

TCRdb processed the reads anew with MiXCR; each CDR3 protein has one entry. The data contain some 480,000 distinct CDR3 sequences, roughly 34% of them singletons. Trimming stripped 7 bases from V and 8 bases from J, with 18 bases between. The CDR3 is made up of 14 amino acids. CDR1 and CDR2 (germline): MNHNS, SASEGT. Concerning this clonotype: Its target is not known.

The V gene is TRBV6-1, the J gene TRBJ2-1; D possibly corresponds to TRBD2 (6 bases). This TCR derives from a human donor in good health (CMV status not recorded). Some clones in this sample may be carry-over from other donors' samples. The sample consisted of cultured PBMCs, taken from culture after CMV antigen stimulation. CDR3 in DNA: TGTGCCAGCACCCCGGCCCGGTGGGGGGATGAGCAGTTCTTC. Protein: CASTPARWGDEQFF.